This T cell receptor (beta chain) came from a study of cytomegalovirus exposure and HLA in healthy donors. Whole-study findings and limits: The authors enumerated over 150 TCR beta chains as linked to cytomegalovirus.

Generated by immunoSEQ multiplex PCR, the TCRdb table keeps only in-frame clones and is missing some. The sample includes some 350,000 clones, approximately 86% of them seen just once. This CDR3 spans 14 amino acids. Looked up from germline, CDR1 is SGHDT and CDR2 is YYEEEE. Trimming stripped 2 bases from V and 6 bases from J, with 14 bases between. The table lists this clone with a count of one. Its antigen is unknown. This receptor was taken from a woman aged 30 to 39 in good health and CMV-seropositive. Sequencing was performed on PBMCs. V is TRBV5-6 and J is TRBJ1-2; no clear D gene. The chain's CDR3 is CASSFTGSENGYTF. The DNA of the CDR3 is TGTGCCAGCAGCTTTACTGGTAGTGAGAATGGCTACACCTTC.